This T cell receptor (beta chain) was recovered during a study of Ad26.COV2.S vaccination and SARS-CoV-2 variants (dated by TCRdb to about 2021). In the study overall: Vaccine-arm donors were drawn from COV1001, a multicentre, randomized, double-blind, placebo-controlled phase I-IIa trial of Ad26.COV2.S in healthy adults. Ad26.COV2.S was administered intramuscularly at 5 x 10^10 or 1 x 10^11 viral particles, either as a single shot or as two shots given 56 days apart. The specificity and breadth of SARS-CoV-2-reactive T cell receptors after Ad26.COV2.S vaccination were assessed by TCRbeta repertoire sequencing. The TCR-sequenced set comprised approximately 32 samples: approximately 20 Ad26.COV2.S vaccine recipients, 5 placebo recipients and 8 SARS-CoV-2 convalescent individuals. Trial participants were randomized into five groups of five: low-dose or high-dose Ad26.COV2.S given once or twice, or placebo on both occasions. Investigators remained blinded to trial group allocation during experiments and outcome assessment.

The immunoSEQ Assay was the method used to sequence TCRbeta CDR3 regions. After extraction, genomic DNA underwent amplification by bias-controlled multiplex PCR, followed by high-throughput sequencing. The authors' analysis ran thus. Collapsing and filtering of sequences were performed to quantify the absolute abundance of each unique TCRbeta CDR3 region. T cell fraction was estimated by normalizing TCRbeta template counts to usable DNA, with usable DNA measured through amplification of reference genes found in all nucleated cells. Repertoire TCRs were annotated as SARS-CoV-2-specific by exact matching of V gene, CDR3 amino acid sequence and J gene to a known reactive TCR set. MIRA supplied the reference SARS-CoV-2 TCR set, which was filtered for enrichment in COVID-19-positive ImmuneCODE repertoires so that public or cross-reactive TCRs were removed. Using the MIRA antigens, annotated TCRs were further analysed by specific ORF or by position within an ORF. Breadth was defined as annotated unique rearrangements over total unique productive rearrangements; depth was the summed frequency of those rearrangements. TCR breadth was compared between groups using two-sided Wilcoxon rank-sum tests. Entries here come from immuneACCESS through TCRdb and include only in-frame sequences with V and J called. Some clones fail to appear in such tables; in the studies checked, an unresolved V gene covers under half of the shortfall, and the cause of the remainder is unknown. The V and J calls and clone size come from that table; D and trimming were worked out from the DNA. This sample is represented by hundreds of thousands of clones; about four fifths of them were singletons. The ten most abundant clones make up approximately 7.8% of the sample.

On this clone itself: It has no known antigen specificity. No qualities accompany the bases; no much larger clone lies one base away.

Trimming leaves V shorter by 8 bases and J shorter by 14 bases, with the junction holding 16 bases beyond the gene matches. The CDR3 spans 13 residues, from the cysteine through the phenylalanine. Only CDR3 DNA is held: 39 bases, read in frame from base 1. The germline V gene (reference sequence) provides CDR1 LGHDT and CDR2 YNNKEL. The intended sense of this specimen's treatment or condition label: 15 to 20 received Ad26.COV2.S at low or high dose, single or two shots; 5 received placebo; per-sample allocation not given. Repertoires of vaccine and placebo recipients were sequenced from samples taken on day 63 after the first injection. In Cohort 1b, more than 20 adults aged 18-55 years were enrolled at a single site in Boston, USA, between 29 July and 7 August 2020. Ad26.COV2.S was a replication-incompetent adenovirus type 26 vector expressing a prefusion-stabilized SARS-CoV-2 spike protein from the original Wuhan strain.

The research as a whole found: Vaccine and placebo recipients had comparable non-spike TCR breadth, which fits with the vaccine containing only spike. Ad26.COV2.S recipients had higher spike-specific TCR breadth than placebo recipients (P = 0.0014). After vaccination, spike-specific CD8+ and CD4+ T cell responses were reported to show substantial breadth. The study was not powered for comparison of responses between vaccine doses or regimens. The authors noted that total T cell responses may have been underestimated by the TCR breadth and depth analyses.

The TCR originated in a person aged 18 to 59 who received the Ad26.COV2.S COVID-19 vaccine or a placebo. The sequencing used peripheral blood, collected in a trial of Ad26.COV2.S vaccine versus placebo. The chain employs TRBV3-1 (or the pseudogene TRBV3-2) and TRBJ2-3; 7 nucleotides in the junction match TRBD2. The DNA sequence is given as TGTGCCAGCTCCACCCCGCTCGGACTAGATCGGTATTTT. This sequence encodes CASSTPLGLDRYF.